The clone carrying this TCR beta chain appeared many times. Its antigen remains unknown. TCRdb re-analysed the 5' RACE reads in MiXCR, keeping a single row per CDR3 protein. The profile shows about 90,000 distinct CDR3 sequences, roughly 12% of them singletons. V dropped 0 bases and J dropped 8 bases, with 14 bases sitting between them. Looked up from germline, CDR1 is SGHAT and CDR2 is FQNNGV. This CDR3 has 15 residues. This sample is part of a study of early T cells in non-severe SARS-CoV-2 infection. Study information: Alpha and beta chains were unpaired, from unsorted whole-blood bulk RNA.

Study results and caveats: The VDJdb matching leaned toward anti-spike CD8 responses and overlooked private and CD4 specificities.

V usage is TRBV11-2 and J usage is TRBJ2-1; weak D call: TRBD2 (6 bases). Material: whole blood, obtained at baseline. This clonotype was obtained from an adult who was a healthcare worker with PCR-confirmed SARS-CoV-2 infection or an uninfected control (not recorded which). The DNA of the CDR3 is TGTGCCAGCAGCTTAGAAGGGCGGAGGGCTGATGAGCAGTTCTTC. Translated: CASSLEGRRADEQFF.